The 16 T cell receptor beta chains presented below share a single source sample, sequenced in a study of cytomegalovirus exposure and HLA in healthy donors. Both 60 Vbeta primers and 13 Jbeta primers went into the PCR. Sequencing was performed with immunoSEQ multiplex PCR; in TCRdb, only in-frame clones are kept and a portion is missing. The repertoire has roughly 100,000 clones, 65% to 85% of them found once; the top ten carry more than 2.5%. The specimen was PBMCs. These receptors all stem from a male donor in good health and CMV-seropositive.

V is TRBV18 and J is TRBJ1-3; 8 bases line up with TRBD1. The CDR3 sequence is 16 residues long. J lost 4 bases, V lost 4 bases, and 9 bases had no gene match. Per germline, CDR1 KGHSH and CDR2 LQKENI. The CDR3 DNA sequence: TGTGCCAGCTCACAAGGACAGGGAGACGCGGGAAACACCATATATTTT. Protein product: CASSQGQGDAGNTIYF.

V gene TRBV20-1 combines with J gene TRBJ1-1; a weak D match, TRBD1 (5 bases). The CDR3 loop spans 11 amino acids. Germline lookup yields CDR1 DFQATT and CDR2 SNEGSKA (reference sequence). Between the trimmed V and J ends, which lost 7 bases and 5 bases, there was a span of 11 bases. DNA of the CDR3: TGCAGTGTCCCCGGGGGGACTGAAGCTTTCTTT. This translates into CSVPGGTEAFF.

The chain is built from TRBV27 and TRBJ2-3; D call uncertain. CDR1 and CDR2 from the germline V gene are MNHEY and SMNVEV (reference sequence). The ends were cut back, 5 bases at V and 2 bases at J, with 5 bases in the middle. This CDR3 contains 12 residues. The CDR3 is CASSSHTDTQYF. The CDR3 coding sequence is TGTGCCAGCAGTAGCCACACAGATACGCAGTATTTT.

The chain has TRBV9 and TRBJ1-3; D is ambiguous. This CDR3 region has 16 residues. Between the trimmed V and J ends, which lost 3 bases and 0 bases, there was a span of 13 bases. The germline V gene has CDR1 SGDLS and CDR2 YYNGEE. CDR3 sequence reads: CASSEARGYSGNTIYF. The DNA for the CDR3 is TGTGCCAGCAGCGAGGCTAGAGGCTACTCTGGAAACACCATATATTTT.

The chain has TRBV13 and TRBJ2-7; D is possibly TRBD1 (6 bases). Trimming left V 5 bases short and J 7 bases short, with 18 bases between. CDR1 PRHDT and CDR2 FYEKMQ come from the germline V gene (reference sequence). The CDR3 spans 14 residues. This CDR3 reads CASSPGTRPAEQYF. The CDR3 nucleotides are TGTGCCAGCAGCCCGGGGACAAGACCCGCGGAGCAGTACTTC.

The rearrangement links TRBV28 to TRBJ1-5, with D possibly TRBD1 on 5 matching bases. Germline CDR1 and CDR2: MDHEN and SYDVKM. With 2 bases removed from V and 15 bases from J, the gap between germline ends came to 14 bases. CDR3 length equals 12 residues. CDR3 coding DNA: TGTGCCAGCAGTTTAAGGGGCATCGGCGGGCATTTT. Protein: CASSLRGIGGHF.

The gene calls are TRBV27 and TRBJ2-5; 8 positions agree with TRBD2. CDR1 is MNHEY and CDR2 is SMNVEV in the germline V gene (reference sequence). The CDR3 is 19 residues long. The V and J ends lost 3 bases and 1 base, in that order; junction bases with no gene match: 16. The CDR3 loop reads CASSFGGARVGAPQETQYF. CDR3 in DNA: TGTGCCAGCAGTTTCGGGGGGGCTCGAGTAGGGGCCCCCCAAGAGACCCAGTACTTC.

The rearrangement uses TRBV5-5 and TRBJ1-2; tentatively, D is TRBD1 (6 bases). V lost 3 bases and J 5 bases, leaving 17 bases between the germline ends. This CDR3 has 15 amino acids. The germline V gene encodes CDR1 SGHKS and CDR2 YYEKEE (reference sequence). CDR3 loop: CASSSGTSGGYGYTF. CDR3 in DNA: TGTGCCAGCAGCTCTGGGACATCGGGGGGGTATGGCTACACCTTC.

J is TRBJ2-1 and V is TRBV7-2, with D tentatively TRBD2 (5 bases). Trimming took 1 base from V and 4 from J, leaving 11 bases between them. From germline, CDR1 is SGHTA and CDR2 FQGNSA. The CDR3 runs 15 residues. The CDR3 reads CASSLGGYGYNEQFF. The CDR3 DNA reads as TGTGCCAGCAGCTTAGGAGGGTATGGGTACAATGAGCAGTTCTTC.

The V gene is TRBV7-9, the J gene TRBJ1-2; maybe TRBD1 (6 bases). V was shortened by 7 bases and J by 8 bases, with 20 bases between the two germline ends. Germline-derived CDR1 and CDR2 are SEHNR and FQNEAQ (reference sequence). CDR3 length equals 14 residues. The CDR3 loop reads CASMYRPGERGYTF. CDR3 nucleotide sequence: TGTGCCAGCATGTATCGGCCAGGGGAACGCGGCTACACCTTC.

CDR3 in amino acids: CASSPRNLRGHEQYF. In DNA form, the CDR3 reads TGTGCCAGCTCACCACGTAATTTAAGGGGTCACGAGCAGTACTTC. The gene calls are TRBV18 and TRBJ2-7; D perhaps matches TRBD1 (5 bases). V lost 1 base to trimming and J lost 5 bases, with 15 bases between them. CDR3 size: 15 residues. Germline values: CDR1 KGHSH, CDR2 LQKENI.

V gene TRBV10-3 combines with J gene TRBJ1-2; 9 bases are shared with TRBD1. The CDR3 runs to 12 residues. CDR1 is ENHRY, CDR2 SYGVKD, per germline. V was clipped by 7 bases and J by 7 bases; unmatched bases: 4. The CDR3 loop reads CAINGQGPGYTF. The CDR3 nucleotides are TGTGCCATCAACGGACAGGGGCCTGGCTACACCTTC.

This clone appeared a single time. One junction end does not reproduce the germline sequence, and a read error may be involved. The chain combines TRBV6-5 with TRBJ1-2; 8 nucleotides match TRBD1. The CDR3 length is 11 residues. Looked up from germline, CDR1 is MNHEY and CDR2 is SVGAGI. The CDR3 sequence: CATRTGPGYPF. For the CDR3, the DNA is TGTGCCACTCGGACAGGGCCTGGCTACCCCTTC.

The V call is TRBV2, the J call TRBJ2-6; tentative D call: TRBD1 (6 bases). CDR3 length: 15 amino acids. Germline lookup yields CDR1 SNHLY and CDR2 FYNNEI. With 6 bases removed from V and 4 bases from J, the gap between germline ends came to 13 bases. CDR3 sequence: CASSPGASGANVLTF. As DNA, the CDR3 is TGTGCCAGCAGCCCAGGGGCTTCAGGGGCCAACGTCCTGACTTTC.

This clone was observed a handful of times. The chain is built from TRBV7-2 and TRBJ2-7; a weak D match, TRBD2 (6 bases). The CDR3 is made up of 16 amino acids. Trimming cost V 5 bases and J 2 bases, with 19 bases left between them. Germline V gives CDR1 SGHTA, CDR2 FQGNSA. This CDR3 is CASSPGRGRITYEQYF. The DNA for the CDR3 is TGTGCCAGCAGCCCCGGGAGAGGACGGATAACCTACGAGCAGTACTTC.

The V call is TRBV25-1, the J call TRBJ2-3; tentatively, D is TRBD2 (6 bases). V was shortened by 6 bases and J by 8 bases, with 15 bases between the two germline ends. The length of the CDR3 is 13 residues. Germline V gene sequence: CDR1 MGHDK, CDR2 SYGVNS. The CDR3 nucleotides read TGTGCCAGCAGCGTTCCCGCTAGCGTTACGCAGTATTTT. Translation: CASSVPASVTQYF.